The 30 T cell receptor beta chains below come from one sample, sequenced in a study of shared clonotypes between healthy human individuals. The table came from immunoSEQ multiplex PCR; TCRdb's copy has only in-frame clones and leaves some out. The sample holds a few million clones, just under 95% seen once. Input material: naive CD4+ T cells from PBMCs. Subset of the sample: CD45RA+ positively selected. Every receptor here comes from a man between 18 and 29 years old in good health. Some clones in this sample may be carry-over from other donors' samples.

The CDR3 DNA reads TGCGCCAGCAGCCAAGATAGGGACGAGCAGTACTTC. Translated: CASSQDRDEQYF. The J gene is TRBJ2-7, the V gene TRBV4-3; no clear D gene. The V end lost 0 bases, the J end lost 5 bases, and 5 bases lay between the germline ends. This CDR3 region has 12 residues. CDR1 is LGHNA, CDR2 YSLEER, per germline.

V and J are TRBV5-1 and TRBJ2-4, with TRBD1 matching 8 bases. With V trimmed by 3 bases and J by 1 base, 6 bases remained unmatched. This CDR3 spans 16 amino acids. Germline values: CDR1 SGHRS, CDR2 YFSETQ. The CDR3, as DNA: TGCGCCAGCAGCTCCACAGGGGGGCCGGCCAAAAACATTCAGTACTTC. It is translated as CASSSTGGPAKNIQYF.

The J gene is TRBJ2-7, the V gene TRBV5-1; D not certain. The CDR3 extends over 13 amino acids. Germline V gene lookup returns CDR1 SGHRS and CDR2 YFSETQ. The V gene lost 2 bases and the J gene lost 6 bases, with 12 bases spanning the gap. The CDR3 protein is CASSFEPAGEQYF. In DNA form, the CDR3 reads TGCGCCAGCAGCTTCGAACCCGCCGGCGAGCAGTACTTC.

The V call is TRBV4-2, the J call TRBJ2-7, with D tentatively TRBD1 or TRBD2 (5 bases each). The CDR3 runs to 17 residues. Germline CDR1 is LGHNA and CDR2 is YNFKEQ. Trimming pared 5 bases from V and 2 bases from J, leaving 22 bases between. The CDR3 is CASSSHSRDAGPYEQYF. The CDR3 nucleotides are TGTGCCAGCAGCTCCCACTCCCGGGACGCTGGACCCTACGAGCAGTACTTC.

This chain connects TRBV5-1 to TRBJ2-2; D perhaps matches TRBD2 (5 bases). Germline-derived CDR1 and CDR2 are SGHRS and YFSETQ. Trimming took off 7 bases at V and 0 bases at J, with 16 bases between the two ends. The CDR3 has 16 residues. DNA for the CDR3: TGCGCCAGCGGCCCTGGCGGGCGGACGAACACCGGGGAGCTGTTTTTT. Its protein is CASGPGGRTNTGELFF.

This rearrangement joins TRBV15 to TRBJ2-6; D is undetermined. Germline assignment: CDR1 LNHNV and CDR2 YYDKDF (reference sequence). The V end lost 3 bases, the J end lost 0 bases, and 9 bases lay between the germline ends. The CDR3 runs to 16 residues. DNA of the CDR3: TGTGCCACCAGCAGTGGCCGGAGCTCTGGGGCCAACGTCCTGACTTTC. Its translation is CATSSGRSSGANVLTF.

This chain uses TRBV2 with TRBJ2-2; perhaps TRBD1 as D (6 bases). The CDR3 has 15 amino acids. Germline values: CDR1 SNHLY, CDR2 FYNNEI. V gave up 4 bases and J gave up 3 bases, with 12 bases separating them. The CDR3 is CASSGDKWDTGELFF. CDR3 DNA sequence: TGTGCCAGCAGTGGGGACAAATGGGACACCGGGGAGCTGTTTTTT.

This clone was recorded only once. The V and J genes are TRBV5-1 and TRBJ1-1; no definite D call. Trimming removed 1 base from V and 1 base from J, with 5 bases in between. The CDR3 length is 13 residues. CDR1 and CDR2 (germline): SGHRS, YFSETQ. This CDR3 is CASSLIGNTEAFF. CDR3 nucleotides: TGCGCCAGCAGCTTGATCGGGAACACTGAAGCTTTCTTT.

The chain carries TRBV4-1 and TRBJ2-3; D ambiguous. Germline assignment: CDR1 MGHRA and CDR2 YSYEKL. The CDR3 contains 14 residues. Trimming took off 8 bases at V and 5 bases at J, with 17 bases between the two ends. The CDR3 is CASPDSADLDTQYF. CDR3 DNA sequence: TGCGCCAGCCCCGACTCTGCCGATTTAGATACGCAGTATTTT.

Details on this clone: Other DNA sequences in the sample encode the same CDR3. The chain has TRBV9 and TRBJ2-3; D is unclear. The V gene lost 0 bases and the J gene lost 3 bases, with 2 bases spanning the gap. The V gene's germline CDR1 is SGDLS and CDR2 YYNGEE. The CDR3 has 12 amino acids. The CDR3 DNA reads as TGTGCCAGCAGCGTAGTTACAGATACGCAGTATTTT. Translating it yields CASSVVTDTQYF.

V and J are TRBV18 and TRBJ2-3; D is unclear. There are 16 residues in the CDR3. Germline V gives CDR1 KGHSH, CDR2 LQKENI. With 2 bases removed from V and 0 bases from J, the gap between germline ends came to 12 bases. The DNA of the CDR3 is TGTGCCAGCTCACCAGTTCAGGCCAGTAGCACAGATACGCAGTATTTT. Translating gives CASSPVQASSTDTQYF.

The chain carries TRBV6-5 and TRBJ1-2; 10 bases fit TRBD1. Trimming cost V 7 bases and J 13 bases; bases outside gene matches: 9. This CDR3 is 12 amino acids long. Germline assignment: CDR1 MNHEY and CDR2 SVGAGI. CDR3 in amino acids: CASTPGQGRATF. The CDR3 DNA reads as TGTGCCAGCACCCCGGGACAGGGGAGGGCCACCTTC.

The gene calls are TRBV6-6 and TRBJ1-5; D is perhaps TRBD1 (6 bases). Per germline, CDR1 MNHNY and CDR2 SVGAGI (reference sequence). The CDR3 totals 13 residues. Trimming took off 7 bases at V and 7 bases at J, with 14 bases between the two ends. In DNA form, the CDR3 reads TGTGCCAGCATCCAGGGGCCTACGCAGCCCCAGCATTTT. Translating it yields CASIQGPTQPQHF.

The rearrangement links TRBV29-1 to TRBJ2-7; 8 bases agree with TRBD2. The CDR3 is made up of 15 amino acids. V gave up 1 base and J gave up 7 bases; unmatched junction bases: 12. Germline V CDR1 and CDR2: SQVTM, ANQGSEA. In nucleotides, the CDR3 is TGCAGCGTTGAAGCAGACGGGAGGGCCACGGGGGAGCAGTACTTC. Translating it yields CSVEADGRATGEQYF.

Note on this clone: Other DNA sequences in this sample translate to the same CDR3. This chain links TRBV28 with TRBJ1-5; D gene uncertain. The CDR3 spans 13 residues. Germline V gene lookup returns CDR1 MDHEN and CDR2 SYDVKM. The V end was cut by 3 bases, the J end by 4 bases, with 7 bases between. Here the CDR3 DNA reads TGTGCCAGCAGTTTGGTAGGGAATCAGCCCCAGCATTTT. It specifies CASSLVGNQPQHF.

This rearrangement joins TRBV5-1 to TRBJ2-5; D is perhaps TRBD1 (5 bases). This CDR3 comprises 15 residues. Germline CDR1 and CDR2: SGHRS and YFSETQ. V was pared by 4 bases and J by 2 bases, with 15 bases between. In nucleotides, the CDR3 is TGCGCCAGCAGCCGATTCGACAGCCTTCAAGAGACCCAGTACTTC. As protein: CASSRFDSLQETQYF. Drawing the rest from reference TRBV5-1 and TRBJ2-5, the complete variable domain is KAGVTQTPRYLIKTRGQQVTLSCSPISGHRSVSWYQQTPGQGLQFLFEYFSETQRNKGNFPGRFSGRQFSNSRSEMNVSTLELGDSALYLCASSRFDSLQETQYFGPGTRLLVL.

The chain uses TRBV4-2 and TRBJ2-3; D might be TRBD2 (6 bases). CDR1 is LGHNA and CDR2 is YNFKEQ in the germline V gene. The CDR3 is 13 residues long. Trimming took 4 bases from V and 1 from J, leaving 6 bases between them. CDR3 bases: TGTGCCAGCAGCCCGGGAGGCACAGATACGCAGTATTTT. This gives the protein CASSPGGTDTQYF.

The rearrangement uses TRBV11-2 and TRBJ2-5; D is perhaps TRBD2 (5 bases). This CDR3 region has 13 residues. V was pared by 5 bases and J by 4 bases, with 11 bases between. Germline-derived CDR1 and CDR2 are SGHAT and FQNNGV. As DNA, the CDR3 is TGTGCCAGCAGCCTCCCCCGGGGAGAGACCCAGTACTTC. As protein: CASSLPRGETQYF.

V usage is TRBV11-2 and J usage is TRBJ2-3; no clear D. The CDR3 runs 13 residues. V dropped 1 base and J dropped 4 bases, with 6 bases sitting between them. Germline loops: CDR1 SGHAT, CDR2 FQNNGV. DNA for the CDR3: TGTGCCAGCAGCTTAGCCAACTCAGATACGCAGTATTTT. This sequence encodes CASSLANSDTQYF.

This sequence joins TRBV7-9 and TRBJ2-6; D unclear. Trimming left V 5 bases short and J 12 bases short, with 11 bases between. This CDR3 is built from 12 residues. Germline CDR1 is SEHNR and CDR2 is FQNEAQ (reference sequence). CDR3 sequence reads: CASSQPPAVLTF. CDR3 DNA sequence: TGTGCCAGCAGCCAACCCCCGGCCGTCCTGACTTTC.

The V and J genes are TRBV5-6 and TRBJ1-2; tentatively, D is TRBD1 (6 bases). From germline, CDR1 is SGHDT and CDR2 YYEEEE. The CDR3 extends over 13 amino acids. Trimming removed 0 bases at V and 8 bases at J, with 11 bases between. The DNA for the CDR3 is TGTGCCAGCAGCTTGGTGGGACATTCGGGCTACACCTTC. This gives the protein CASSLVGHSGYTF.

The genes are TRBV5-1 and TRBJ2-7, with D unresolved. The CDR3 covers 15 residues. Germline V lookup: CDR1 SGHRS, CDR2 YFSETQ. V shed 0 bases and J shed 7 bases, with 17 bases lying between them. The CDR3 protein is CASSLGAGPQEEQYF. The CDR3 coding sequence is TGCGCCAGCAGCTTGGGGGCAGGCCCCCAGGAGGAGCAGTACTTC.

For this clone: This same CDR3 is encoded by further DNA sequences in the sample. The chain employs TRBV5-1 and TRBJ1-1, with D possibly matching TRBD1 (6 bases). This CDR3 comprises 14 residues. Trimming removed 3 bases from V and 1 base from J, with 10 bases in between. Germline loops: CDR1 SGHRS, CDR2 YFSETQ. CDR3 amino acids: CASSSRGGNTEAFF. DNA of the CDR3: TGCGCCAGCAGCTCCAGAGGGGGGAACACTGAAGCTTTCTTT.

The chain combines TRBV28 with TRBJ2-7; 11 nucleotides line up with TRBD1. CDR3 size: 16 residues. With V trimmed by 1 base and J by 5 bases, 7 bases remained unmatched. Looked up from germline, CDR1 is MDHEN and CDR2 is SYDVKM. CDR3 nucleotides: TGTGCCAGCAGTTTATCACCGGGACAGGGGGACAACGAGCAGTACTTC. Protein: CASSLSPGQGDNEQYF.

On this clone itself: This specimen includes other DNA sequences encoding the same CDR3. The gene calls are TRBV14 and TRBJ2-5; 9 nucleotides line up with TRBD2. This CDR3 contains 15 residues. V dropped 2 bases and J dropped 5; count of bases not matched to a gene: 6. The germline CDR1 and CDR2 sequences are SGHDN and FVKESK. The CDR3 loop is CASSQRLAGQETQYF. The CDR3 DNA is TGTGCCAGCAGCCAACGGCTAGCGGGGCAGGAGACCCAGTACTTC.

The rearrangement links TRBV28 to TRBJ1-1; TRBD1 matches at 12 bases. The CDR3 is 16 amino acids. With 5 bases clipped from V and 10 bases from J, the junction kept 14 bases outside the gene matches. CDR1 is MDHEN, CDR2 SYDVKM, per germline. CDR3 sequence reads: CASSPLLRDRGPRAFF. In nucleotides, the CDR3 is TGTGCCAGCAGTCCCCTTCTCCGGGACAGGGGGCCGCGAGCTTTCTTT.

J is TRBJ2-1 and V is TRBV27; D perhaps matches TRBD2 (6 bases). This CDR3 is built from 15 residues. V was pared by 5 bases and J by 6 bases, with 17 bases between. Per germline, CDR1 MNHEY and CDR2 SMNVEV (reference sequence). CDR3 DNA: TGTGCCAGCAGTGTCTGGCGGGACCAGGGCAATGAGCAGTTCTTC. Amino acids: CASSVWRDQGNEQFF.

V gene TRBV6-5 combines with J gene TRBJ2-3; 11 nucleotides match TRBD2. The germline CDR1 and CDR2 sequences are MNHEY and SVGAGI. With 6 bases clipped from V and 7 bases from J, the junction kept 9 bases outside the gene matches. This CDR3 is built from 15 residues. CDR3 amino acids: CASRPPLAGAYTQYF. The DNA for the CDR3 is TGTGCCAGCAGACCACCACTAGCGGGAGCTTATACGCAGTATTTT.

Only one count was recorded for this clone. J is TRBJ2-5 and V is TRBV18, with 8 bases identical to TRBD1. Germline values: CDR1 KGHSH, CDR2 LQKENI. This CDR3 comprises 15 residues. The V segment lost 1 base and the J segment 4 bases; nucleotides outside the gene matches: 5. This CDR3 reads CASSPRRGLGETQYF. DNA for the CDR3: TGTGCCAGCTCACCACGCAGGGGGCTAGGAGAGACCCAGTACTTC.

A word on this clone: Other DNA sequences in this sample translate to the same CDR3. The CDR3 region is CASSYDSSYEQYF. The CDR3 DNA follows: TGTGCCAGCAGTTACGACAGCTCCTACGAGCAGTACTTC. This chain connects TRBV6-6 to TRBJ2-7; the D gene is possibly TRBD1 (5 bases). This CDR3 comprises 13 residues. Trimming removed 2 bases from V and 0 bases from J, with 5 bases in between. The germline V gene has CDR1 MNHNY and CDR2 SVGAGI (reference sequence).